This passage covers 27 T cell receptor beta chains from one sample sequenced in a study of blood T cell repertoires in COVID-19. Sequencing used immunoSEQ multiplex PCR; TCRdb keeps in-frame clones, though not all of them. The data show over 150,000 clones, around 85% seen once. The sequenced sample consisted of peripheral blood. The receptor set was obtained from a man between 50 and 59 years old with active or convalescent COVID-19.

This chain links TRBV7-9 with TRBJ2-3; 7 nucleotides agree with TRBD1. The CDR3 consists of 16 residues. V dropped 5 bases and J dropped 3; count of bases not matched to a gene: 11. Germline CDR1 and CDR2: SEHNR and FQNEAQ (reference sequence). The CDR3 sequence: CASSQDRSGVTDTQYF. As DNA, the CDR3 is TGTGCCAGCAGCCAGGACAGGTCGGGTGTTACAGATACGCAGTATTTT.

The chain links TRBV6-1 to TRBJ1-3; D gene ambiguous. CDR3 length equals 14 residues. Germline CDR1 is MNHNS and CDR2 is SASEGT. V was clipped by 0 bases and J by 4 bases, with 7 bases between them. CDR3 sequence (DNA): TGTGCCAGCAGTGAAGCGCGCCGGGGAAACACCATATATTTT. This translates into CASSEARRGNTIYF.

This clone has only one observation. This chain links TRBV24-1 with TRBJ2-7; D is unresolved. The CDR3 extends over 13 amino acids. CDR1 KGHDR and CDR2 SFDVKD come from the germline V gene. The V gene lost 5 bases and the J gene lost 5 bases, with 12 bases spanning the gap. The chain's CDR3 is CATSVSEFNEQYF. The CDR3 bases are TGTGCCACCAGTGTCAGCGAATTCAACGAGCAGTACTTC.

The chain joins TRBV12-3 or TRBV12-4 to TRBJ1-2, with a possible D match to TRBD1 (6 bases). The CDR3 totals 13 residues. V was cut by 3 bases and J by 4 bases, with 9 bases left in between. CDR3 coding DNA: TGTGCCAGCAGTTTCTCAGGGGCCTATGGCTACACCTTC. It specifies CASSFSGAYGYTF.

The chain recombines TRBV18 with TRBJ1-5; D not resolved. CDR3 size: 13 residues. With 6 bases removed from V and 1 base from J, the gap between germline ends came to 7 bases. Germline V lookup: CDR1 KGHSH, CDR2 LQKENI. CDR3 in DNA: TGTGCCAGCTCCACGGGGAGCAATCAGCCCCAGCATTTT. Translation gives CASSTGSNQPQHF.

The rearrangement uses TRBV12-5 and TRBJ1-1; perhaps TRBD1 as D (6 bases). This CDR3 has 15 amino acids. CDR1 is LGHNT and CDR2 is FRNRAP in the germline V gene. Trimming removed 0 bases from V and 4 bases from J, with 12 bases in between. CDR3 amino acids: CASGLVQGGVTEAFF. CDR3 DNA sequence: TGTGCTAGTGGTTTGGTACAGGGTGGGGTCACTGAAGCTTTCTTT.

This clone was detected once. The chain combines TRBV3-1 (or the pseudogene TRBV3-2) with TRBJ2-5; 7 bases are shared with TRBD2. This CDR3 is 18 amino acids long. The V and J ends lost 2 bases and 5 bases, in that order; junction bases with no gene match: 17. In germline, CDR1 is LGHDT, CDR2 YNNKEL (reference sequence). The CDR3 nucleotides are TGTGCCAGCAGCCAAAGGTCACGGGGTGGGAGGGCTTTTGAGACCCAGTACTTC. Translated, it gives CASSQRSRGGRAFETQYF.

The V and J genes are TRBV3-1 (or the pseudogene TRBV3-2) and TRBJ2-5, with 7 bases aligning to TRBD1. CDR1 is LGHDT, CDR2 YNNKEL, per germline (reference sequence). CDR3 length equals 14 residues. The ends lost 5 bases at V and 4 bases at J; junction bases unmatched: 7. CDR3 nucleotides: TGTGCCAGCAGCATCCGGGACAGCGGAGAGACCCAGTACTTC. Amino acids: CASSIRDSGETQYF.

This rearrangement joins TRBV3-1 (or the pseudogene TRBV3-2) to TRBJ1-2, with 7 bases lining up with TRBD1. CDR1 LGHDT and CDR2 YNNKEL come from the germline V gene (reference sequence). Trimming removed 0 bases from V and 4 bases from J; junction bases left unmatched: 11. The CDR3 has 17 residues. CDR3 nucleotide sequence: TGTGCCAGCAGCCAAGATCTCCGACAGGGTGAGACCTATGGCTACACCTTC. Translated: CASSQDLRQGETYGYTF.

Only a few counts were recorded for this clone. The chain has TRBV19 and TRBJ1-1, with 9 bases that match TRBD1. Germline-derived CDR1 and CDR2 are LNHDA and SQIVND (reference sequence). J was trimmed by 4 bases and V by 10 bases; bases with no gene match: 10. The CDR3 covers 14 residues. The CDR3 DNA reads TGTGCCACCGCGGACAGGGGATGGGCCACTGAAGCTTTCTTT. It specifies CATADRGWATEAFF. Complete variable domain (other parts from reference TRBV19 and TRBJ1-1): DGGITQSPKYLFRKEGQNVTLSCEQNLNHDAMYWYRQDPGQGLRLIYYSQIVNDFQKGDIAEGYSVSREKKESFPLTVTSAQKNPTAFYLCATADRGWATEAFFGQGTRLTVV.

The J gene is TRBJ2-7, the V gene TRBV18, with D tentatively TRBD1 (5 bases). CDR3 length equals 15 residues. V lost 0 bases to trimming and J lost 2 bases, with 11 bases between them. In germline, CDR1 is KGHSH, CDR2 LQKENI. CDR3 DNA: TGTGCCAGCTCACCACCCGGACATACTCCCTACGAGCAGTACTTC. It yields the protein CASSPPGHTPYEQYF.

The chain links TRBV5-4 to TRBJ2-2, with TRBD1 identical over 9 bases. The CDR3 has 15 residues. Germline CDR1 and CDR2: SGHNT and YYREEE (reference sequence). Trimming cost V 2 bases and J 7 bases; bases outside gene matches: 6. The CDR3 region is CASSLPGQGNGELFF. The CDR3 bases are TGTGCCAGCAGCTTACCGGGACAGGGCAACGGGGAGCTGTTTTTT.

V usage is TRBV11-2 and J usage is TRBJ2-3; tentatively, D is TRBD2 (5 bases). CDR1 is SGHAT, CDR2 FQNNGV, per germline. The CDR3 is made up of 14 amino acids. Trimming removed 5 bases at V and 5 bases at J, with 14 bases between. The CDR3 sequence is CASSPMGSGDTQYF. The CDR3 DNA reads as TGTGCCAGCAGCCCTATGGGGAGCGGAGATACGCAGTATTTT.

The rearrangement uses TRBV25-1 and TRBJ2-1, with TRBD2 matching 9 bases. This CDR3 contains 14 residues. Germline CDR1 and CDR2: MGHDK and SYGVNS. The junction had 7 bases not matched to a gene; V was cut back by 8 bases and J by 5 bases. CDR3 coding DNA: TGTGCCAGCGGTCTAGCGGGGAACCACAATGAGCAGTTCTTC. This codes for CASGLAGNHNEQFF. Full variable domain (rest looked up from reference TRBV25-1 and TRBJ2-1): EADIYQTPRYLVIGTGKKITLECSQTMGHDKMYWYQQDPGMELHLIHYSYGVNSTEKGDLSSESTVSRIRTEHFPLTLESARPSHTSQYLCASGLAGNHNEQFFGPGTRLTVL.

The chain combines TRBV29-1 with TRBJ2-3; D not certain. Trimming took 3 bases from V and 4 from J, leaving 20 bases between them. CDR3 length: 16 amino acids. CDR1 and CDR2 (germline): SQVTM, ANQGSEA. CDR3 amino acids: CSVDSHSIPVADTQYF. The CDR3 DNA reads TGCAGCGTTGATAGCCACTCTATTCCTGTTGCAGATACGCAGTATTTT.

V usage is TRBV6-5 and J usage is TRBJ1-1; no clear D gene. Germline values: CDR1 MNHEY, CDR2 SVGAGI. The CDR3 runs to 15 residues. The V gene lost 0 bases and the J gene lost 4 bases, with 12 bases spanning the gap. The CDR3 nucleotides read TGTGCCAGCAGTTACTCCTTAAAGGGAGGCACTGAAGCTTTCTTT. This gives the protein CASSYSLKGGTEAFF.

This chain uses TRBV18 with TRBJ2-3; 9 bases agree with TRBD2. V shed 3 bases, J shed 2 bases, and the junction held 3 bases outside the gene matches. Looked up from germline, CDR1 is KGHSH and CDR2 is LQKENI. The CDR3 length is 15 residues. The chain's CDR3 is CASSPLAGVTDTQYF. The CDR3 nucleotides read TGTGCCAGCTCACCTTTAGCGGGGGTCACAGATACGCAGTATTTT.

The count of this clone is one. This rearrangement joins TRBV5-4 to TRBJ2-7, with a possible D match to TRBD1 (8 bases). CDR1 is SGHNT and CDR2 is YYREEE in the germline V gene (reference sequence). V lost 5 bases and J lost 0, with 12 bases in between. The CDR3 contains 14 residues. The CDR3 bases are TGTGCCAGCAGGGACAGGGAGGGCTCCTACGAGCAGTACTTC. Translating gives CASRDREGSYEQYF.

The sample holds a few counts of this clone. The J gene is TRBJ2-5, the V gene TRBV7-9; TRBD1 matches at 8 bases. Germline V lookup: CDR1 SEHNR, CDR2 FQNEAQ (reference sequence). The CDR3 covers 14 residues. After removal of 2 bases from V and 1 base from J, the junction contained 0 bases not matched to a gene. Here the CDR3 reads CASSLQGAQETQYF. The CDR3 DNA reads TGTGCCAGCAGCTTACAGGGGGCCCAAGAGACCCAGTACTTC.

The chain uses TRBV7-6 and TRBJ1-1; no clear D. V lost 1 base and J 1 base, leaving 10 bases between the germline ends. The CDR3 covers 15 residues. Germline loops: CDR1 SGHVS, CDR2 FNYEAQ. Written as DNA, the CDR3 is TGTGCCAGCAGCTTAGGGGTAGCTACGAACACTGAAGCTTTCTTT. Translation gives CASSLGVATNTEAFF.

The genes are TRBV19 and TRBJ1-2; D is uncertain. The CDR3 has 13 amino acids. The germline V and J ends were trimmed by 3 bases and 8 bases, with 13 bases remaining between them. Germline assignment: CDR1 LNHDA and CDR2 SQIVND (reference sequence). CDR3 region: CASSMYTSGGYTF. The CDR3 bases are TGTGCCAGTAGTATGTACACTTCGGGAGGCTACACCTTC. The whole variable domain, filled in from reference TRBV19 and TRBJ1-2, reads DGGITQSPKYLFRKEGQNVTLSCEQNLNHDAMYWYRQDPGQGLRLIYYSQIVNDFQKGDIAEGYSVSREKKESFPLTVTSAQKNPTAFYLCASSMYTSGGYTFGSGTRLTVV.

Only a few counts were recorded for this clone. The chain uses TRBV2 and TRBJ2-1; maybe TRBD2 (6 bases). This CDR3 is 13 amino acids long. Germline values: CDR1 SNHLY, CDR2 FYNNEI. V was pared by 6 bases and J by 10 bases, with 16 bases between. DNA for the CDR3: TGTGCCAGCAGGATACTAGCCCCCAGGGAGCAGTTCTTC. Residues: CASRILAPREQFF.

This clone has a handful of counts. The rearrangement uses TRBV5-4 and TRBJ1-1, with D possibly TRBD1 on 5 matching bases. The germline gives CDR1 SGHNT, CDR2 YYREEE (reference sequence). V was cut by 4 bases and J by 2 bases, with 15 bases left in between. This CDR3 is 15 amino acids long. The CDR3 loop is CASSPIGTTNTEAFF. The DNA for the CDR3 is TGTGCCAGCAGCCCCATCGGGACTACAAACACTGAAGCTTTCTTT.

This clone turned up a few times. This chain links TRBV19 with TRBJ1-3, with TRBD1 matching over 9 bases. Germline V CDR1 and CDR2: LNHDA, SQIVND (reference sequence). J gave up 4 bases and V 5 bases, and 15 bases lay outside the gene matches. The CDR3 extends over 18 amino acids. The DNA of the CDR3 is TGTGCCAGTAGTGTAACCGGGACAGGGACTTCGGGCGGAAACACCATATATTTT. This encodes CASSVTGTGTSGGNTIYF.

The CDR3 region has the DNA TGCGCCAGCAGCTTGGGGGTAGCGGGAGGGGGCTCCTACAATGAGCAGTTCTTC. Its protein product is CASSLGVAGGGSYNEQFF. The rearrangement uses TRBV5-1 and TRBJ2-1; 11 bases map to TRBD2. Germline V CDR1 and CDR2: SGHRS, YFSETQ. CDR3 size: 18 residues. The V gene end was trimmed by 0 bases and the J gene end by 0 bases; junction bases not matched to a gene: 5. The whole variable domain, remainder taken from reference TRBV5-1 and TRBJ2-1, is KAGVTQTPRYLIKTRGQQVTLSCSPISGHRSVSWYQQTPGQGLQFLFEYFSETQRNKGNFPGRFSGRQFSNSRSEMNVSTLELGDSALYLCASSLGVAGGGSYNEQFFGPGTRLTVL.

The chain uses TRBV12-3 or TRBV12-4 and TRBJ1-1, with TRBD1 as a possible D gene (6 bases). This CDR3 has 12 amino acids. V shed 6 bases and J shed 6 bases, with 11 bases lying between them. CDR3 DNA: TGTGCCAGCAGCGCCGGACAGCCTGAAGCTTTCTTT. This translates into CASSAGQPEAFF.

The V call is TRBV29-1, the J call TRBJ1-1; D is undetermined. CDR3 length: 15 residues. Trimming removed 4 bases at V and 0 bases at J, with 15 bases between. The germline gives CDR1 SQVTM, CDR2 ANQGSEA. The CDR3 here is CSVVPAQYLNTEAFF. CDR3 sequence (DNA): TGCAGCGTTGTGCCCGCACAGTACCTGAACACTGAAGCTTTCTTT.